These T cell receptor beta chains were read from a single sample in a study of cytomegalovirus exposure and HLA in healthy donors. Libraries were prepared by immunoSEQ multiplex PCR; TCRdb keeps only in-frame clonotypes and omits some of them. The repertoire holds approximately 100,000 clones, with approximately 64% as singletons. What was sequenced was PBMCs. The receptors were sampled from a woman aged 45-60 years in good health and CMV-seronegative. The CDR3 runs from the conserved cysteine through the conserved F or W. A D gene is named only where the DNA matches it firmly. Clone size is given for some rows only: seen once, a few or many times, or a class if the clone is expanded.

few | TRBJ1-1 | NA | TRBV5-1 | CASSLEAALNTEAFF | TGCGCCAGCAGCTTGGAAGCGGCCTTGAACACTGAAGCTTTCTTT
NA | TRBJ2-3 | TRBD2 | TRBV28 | CASSLGLAGVGLDTQYF | TGTGCCAGCAGTTTGGGACTAGCGGGAGTAGGCTTAGATACGCAGTATTTT
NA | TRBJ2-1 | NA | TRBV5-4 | CASSLEGRAGAYNEQFF | TGTGCCAGCAGCTTGGAGGGCCGGGCGGGGGCATACAATGAGCAGTTCTTC
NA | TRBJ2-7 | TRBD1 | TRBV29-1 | CSVEWDRGHEQYF | TGCAGCGTTGAATGGGACAGGGGCCACGAGCAGTACTTC
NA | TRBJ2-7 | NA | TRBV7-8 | CASSLGGKYEQYF | TGTGCCAGCAGCTTAGGAGGCAAGTACGAGCAGTACTTC
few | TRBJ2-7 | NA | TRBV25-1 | CASSEGLLVEQYF | TGTGCCAGCAGTGAGGGTCTCCTAGTAGAGCAGTACTTC
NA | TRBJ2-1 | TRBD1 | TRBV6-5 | CASQGASYNEQFF | TGTGCCAGCCAGGGGGCGTCCTACAATGAGCAGTTCTTC
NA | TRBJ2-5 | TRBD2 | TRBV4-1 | CASSRLGAGGPQETQYF | TGCGCCAGCAGTCGACTTGGGGCGGGAGGCCCCCAAGAGACCCAGTACTTC
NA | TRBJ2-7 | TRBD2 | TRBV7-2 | CASSFSGGAGAYEQYF | TGTGCCAGCAGCTTCTCTGGAGGGGCGGGAGCCTACGAGCAGTACTTC
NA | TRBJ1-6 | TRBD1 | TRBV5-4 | CASSWRTGYNSPLHF | TGTGCCAGCAGCTGGAGGACAGGCTATAATTCACCCCTCCACTTT
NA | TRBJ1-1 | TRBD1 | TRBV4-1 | CASSQPIRTGARNTEAFF | TGCGCCAGTAGCCAACCGATCCGTACAGGGGCGAGGAACACTGAAGCTTTCTTT
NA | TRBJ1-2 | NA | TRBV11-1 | CASSSRTDYGYTF | TGTGCCAGCAGCTCAAGGACAGACTATGGCTACACCTTC
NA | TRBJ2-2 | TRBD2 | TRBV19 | CASRGASGANTGELFF | TGTGCCAGTCGTGGGGCTAGCGGGGCGAACACCGGGGAGCTGTTTTTT
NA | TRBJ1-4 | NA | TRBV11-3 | CASSASGLEKLFF | TGTGCCAGCAGCGCCTCGGGATTGGAAAAACTGTTTTTT
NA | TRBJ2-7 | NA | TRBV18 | CASSQQEIYEQYF | TGTGCCAGCTCCCAACAGGAAATCTACGAGCAGTACTTC
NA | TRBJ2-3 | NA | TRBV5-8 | CASSLFSDTQYF | TGTGCCAGCAGCTTATTCTCGGATACGCAGTATTTT
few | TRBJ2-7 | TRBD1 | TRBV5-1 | CASSFGTGSYEQYF | TGCGCCAGCAGCTTCGGGACAGGGTCCTACGAGCAGTACTTC
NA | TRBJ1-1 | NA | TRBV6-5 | CASSYSRSNTEAFF | TGTGCCAGCAGTTACTCCAGGTCGAACACTGAAGCTTTCTTT
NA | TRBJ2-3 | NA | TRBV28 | CASSLKGDFKDTQYF | TGTGCCAGCAGTTTAAAGGGGGATTTTAAAGATACGCAGTATTTT
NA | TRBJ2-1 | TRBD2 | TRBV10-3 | CATLADMFSYNEQFF | TGTGCCACGCTAGCGGATATGTTCTCCTACAATGAGCAGTTCTTC
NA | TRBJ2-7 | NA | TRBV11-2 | CASSSNPSRGSYEQYF | TGTGCCAGCAGCTCAAACCCCTCTAGGGGCTCCTACGAGCAGTACTTC
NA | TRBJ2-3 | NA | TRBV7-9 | CASSLVREGDTQYF | TGTGCCAGCAGCTTGGTTCGGGAAGGGGATACGCAGTATTTT
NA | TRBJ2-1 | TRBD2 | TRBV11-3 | CASSREGHEQFF | TGTGCCAGCAGCAGGGAGGGGCATGAGCAGTTCTTC
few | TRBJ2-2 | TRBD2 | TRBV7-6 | CASSHRLAGKAGELFF | TGTGCCAGCAGTCATAGACTAGCGGGAAAAGCCGGGGAGCTGTTTTTT
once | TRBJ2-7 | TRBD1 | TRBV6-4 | CASGTGRGSYEQYF | TGTGCCAGCGGGACAGGGCGAGGATCCTACGAGCAGTACTTC
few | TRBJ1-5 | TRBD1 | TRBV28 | CASRYRDRGNQPQHF | TGTGCCAGCAGATATAGGGACAGGGGCAATCAGCCCCAGCATTTT
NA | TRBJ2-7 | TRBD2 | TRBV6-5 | CASSPQGGGQYF | TGTGCCAGCAGCCCCCAGGGCGGGGGGCAGTACTTC
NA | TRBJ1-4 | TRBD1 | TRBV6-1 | CASRQGLGGEKLFF | TGTGCCAGCCGACAGGGCCTCGGCGGGGAAAAACTGTTTTTT
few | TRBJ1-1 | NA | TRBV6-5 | CASSYSGSGNTEAFF | TGTGCCAGCAGTTACTCAGGGAGCGGTAACACTGAAGCTTTCTTT
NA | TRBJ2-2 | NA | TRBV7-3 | CASSLSISGELFF | TGTGCCAGCAGCTTAAGTATCTCCGGGGAGCTGTTTTTT
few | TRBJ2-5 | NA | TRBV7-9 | CASSPRGGRASGETQYF | TGTGCCAGCAGCCCGAGGGGGGGCAGGGCCTCGGGTGAGACCCAGTACTTC
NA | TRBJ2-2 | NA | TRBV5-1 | CASSSPQVTGELFF | TGCGCCAGCAGCTCTCCACAGGTCACCGGGGAGCTGTTTTTT
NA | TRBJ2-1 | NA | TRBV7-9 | CASSLVAPEQFF | TGTGCCAGCAGCTTAGTCGCGCCTGAGCAGTTCTTC
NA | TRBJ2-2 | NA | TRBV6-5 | CASSYISNTGELFF | TGTGCCAGCAGTTACATTAGCAACACCGGGGAGCTGTTTTTT